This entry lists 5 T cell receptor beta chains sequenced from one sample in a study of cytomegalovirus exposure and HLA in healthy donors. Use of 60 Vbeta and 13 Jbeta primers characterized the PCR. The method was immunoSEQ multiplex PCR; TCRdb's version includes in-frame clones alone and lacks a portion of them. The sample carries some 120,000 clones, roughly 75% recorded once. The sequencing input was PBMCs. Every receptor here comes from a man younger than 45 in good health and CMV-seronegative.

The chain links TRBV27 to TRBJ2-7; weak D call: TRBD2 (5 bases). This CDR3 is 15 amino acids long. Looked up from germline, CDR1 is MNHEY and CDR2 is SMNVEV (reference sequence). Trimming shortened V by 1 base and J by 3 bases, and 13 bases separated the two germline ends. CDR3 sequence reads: CASSLFGNSLYEQYF. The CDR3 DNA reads TGTGCCAGCAGTTTATTCGGGAATTCCCTCTACGAGCAGTACTTC.

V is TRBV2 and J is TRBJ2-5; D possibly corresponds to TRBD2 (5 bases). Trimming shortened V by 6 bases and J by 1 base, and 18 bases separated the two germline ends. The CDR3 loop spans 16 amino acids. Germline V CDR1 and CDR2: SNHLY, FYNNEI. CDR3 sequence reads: CASRALPDAGQETQYF. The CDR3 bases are TGTGCCAGCAGAGCTCTTCCCGACGCGGGCCAAGAGACCCAGTACTTC.

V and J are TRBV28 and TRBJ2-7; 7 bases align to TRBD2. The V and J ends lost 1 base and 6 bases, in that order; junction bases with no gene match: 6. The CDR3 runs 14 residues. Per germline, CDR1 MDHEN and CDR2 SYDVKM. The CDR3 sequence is CASSLSGSGGEQYF. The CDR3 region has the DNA TGTGCCAGCAGTTTATCGGGGTCGGGGGGCGAGCAGTACTTC.

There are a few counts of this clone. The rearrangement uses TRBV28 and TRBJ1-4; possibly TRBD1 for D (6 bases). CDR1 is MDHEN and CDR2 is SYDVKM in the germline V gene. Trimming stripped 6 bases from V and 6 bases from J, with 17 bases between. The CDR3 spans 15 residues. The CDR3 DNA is TGTGCCAGCAGCAGGGGCCTCGGTTTGGATGAAAAACTGTTTTTT. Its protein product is CASSRGLGLDEKLFF. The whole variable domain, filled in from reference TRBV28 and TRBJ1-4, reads DVKVTQSSRYLVKRTGEKVFLECVQDMDHENMFWYRQDPGLGLRLIYFSYDVKMKEKGDIPEGYSVSREKKERFSLILESASTNQTSMYLCASSRGLGLDEKLFFGSGTQLSVL.

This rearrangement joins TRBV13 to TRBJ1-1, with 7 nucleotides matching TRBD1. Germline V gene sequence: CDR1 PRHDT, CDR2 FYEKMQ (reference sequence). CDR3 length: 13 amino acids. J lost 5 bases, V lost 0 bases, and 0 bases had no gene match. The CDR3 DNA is TGTGCCAGCAGCTTAGGGACAGGGACTGAAGCTTTCTTT. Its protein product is CASSLGTGTEAFF.